This T cell receptor beta chain was sequenced during a study of identical twins. Details on this clonotype: Its specificity is not known.

Broader study findings: Whereas memory repertoires showed no such difference, abundant cord blood beta clonotypes carried fewer insertions.

One entry per CDR3 protein results from TCRdb running MiXCR on the 5' RACE reads. This sample has roughly 1,500,000 distinct CDR3 sequences, with around 33% found just once. The ends lost 3 bases at V and 3 bases at J; junction bases unmatched: 7. CDR1 is MNHEY, CDR2 SMNVEV, per germline (reference sequence). This CDR3 is 15 amino acids long. The sequenced sample consisted of cord blood. The origin of this receptor is a newborn girl in good health. V and J are TRBV27 and TRBJ2-7, with 8 bases that match TRBD2. The CDR3 nucleotides read TGTGCCAGCAGTTTCCGAGCGGGAGATCTCTACGAGCAGTACTTC. Its translation is CASSFRAGDLYEQYF.